This entry describes one TCR beta chain. Its antigen is undetermined. Other nucleotide sequences from this sample produce the same CDR3. Trimming pared 7 bases from V and 0 bases from J, leaving 7 bases between. Per the germline V gene, CDR1 is SQVTM and CDR2 is ANQGSEA. The CDR3 covers 12 residues. This record belongs to a study of cytomegalovirus exposure and HLA in healthy donors. Study-wide context: A prior study identified roughly 110 million unique TCR beta sequences from about 179 million T cells. General study results and limits: Further analysis was carried out later, and it showed several of the most significant clusters appearing linked to common viral pathogens. Donors belonging to an Asian-associated ancestry cluster reportedly showed fewer N-insertions in productive TCRs than the approximately 690-donor mean, according to what a later analysis found.

13 Jbeta primers and 60 Vbeta primers were used for the PCR. Measured with immunoSEQ multiplex PCR; TCRdb has only the in-frame clones, and not every one. In the table there are some 180,000 clones, 65% to 90% of which are singletons. The clonotype originates from a girl aged 2 to 9 in good health and CMV-seropositive. The sequencing sample was made of PBMCs. The rearrangement joins TRBV29-1 to TRBJ2-1, with TRBD2 as a possible D gene (5 bases). The CDR3 DNA follows: TGCAGCGGGAGGCCCTCCTACAATGAGCAGTTCTTC. Translation gives CSGRPSYNEQFF.